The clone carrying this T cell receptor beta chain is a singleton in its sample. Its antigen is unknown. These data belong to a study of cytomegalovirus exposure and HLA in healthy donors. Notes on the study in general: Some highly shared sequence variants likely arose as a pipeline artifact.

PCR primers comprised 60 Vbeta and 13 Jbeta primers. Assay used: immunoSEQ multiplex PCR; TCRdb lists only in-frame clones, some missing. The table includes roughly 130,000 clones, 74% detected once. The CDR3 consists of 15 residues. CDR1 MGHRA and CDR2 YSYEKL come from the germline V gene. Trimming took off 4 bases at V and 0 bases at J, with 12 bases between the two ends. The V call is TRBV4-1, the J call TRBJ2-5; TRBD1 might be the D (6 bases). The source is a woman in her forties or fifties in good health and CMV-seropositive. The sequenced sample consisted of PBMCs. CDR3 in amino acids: CASSPRTVDQETQYF. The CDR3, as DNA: TGCGCCAGCAGCCCTCGGACAGTCGACCAAGAGACCCAGTACTTC.